A single sample gave rise to the 26 T cell receptor beta chains below, sequenced in a study of T cell changes during pregnancy in multiple sclerosis. The protocol was immunoSEQ multiplex PCR, while the TCRdb copy is restricted to in-frame clones and leaves out a portion. The sample carries about 29,000 clones, around 90% recorded once. The sequencing here drew on CD8+ T cells from peripheral blood mononuclear cells, taken before pregnancy. The receptor set was obtained from a female donor with multiple sclerosis, enrolled in a pregnancy study.

The chain recombines TRBV5-4 with TRBJ2-5; 9 bases map to TRBD2. CDR3 length: 17 residues. Germline CDR1 and CDR2: SGHNT and YYREEE (reference sequence). Losses at the gene ends were 4 bases for V and 4 bases for J; bases not matched to a gene: 14. The CDR3 protein is CASSPSGVREGPETQYF. The CDR3 DNA reads TGTGCCAGCAGCCCTTCGGGAGTGCGGGAGGGCCCAGAGACCCAGTACTTC.

The chain couples TRBV9 to TRBJ1-5, with TRBD1 as a possible D gene (6 bases). From germline, CDR1 is SGDLS and CDR2 YYNGEE. This CDR3 has 19 residues. Trimming took off 0 bases at V and 3 bases at J, with 22 bases between the two ends. The CDR3 loop is CASSVATWGHIIFNQPQHF. The CDR3 DNA sequence: TGTGCCAGCAGCGTAGCTACATGGGGGCACATAATATTCAATCAGCCCCAGCATTTT. The whole variable domain, remainder taken from reference TRBV9 and TRBJ1-5, is DSGVTQTPKHLITATGQRVTLRCSPRSGDLSVYWYQQSLDQGLQFLIQYYNGEERAKGNILERFSAQQFPDLHSELNLSSLELGDSALYFCASSVATWGHIIFNQPQHFGDGTRLSIL.

As DNA, the CDR3 is TGTGCCAGCTCACGCGGGACAGCGAACGACTACGAGCAGTACTTC. Protein product: CASSRGTANDYEQYF. This chain joins TRBV18 and TRBJ2-7; D might be TRBD1 (7 bases). V gave up 4 bases and J gave up 3 bases, with 16 bases separating them. Looked up from germline, CDR1 is KGHSH and CDR2 is LQKENI. This CDR3 spans 15 amino acids.

This chain links TRBV13 with TRBJ2-1, with unresolved D. The CDR3 is 15 residues long. Germline CDR1 is PRHDT and CDR2 is FYEKMQ (reference sequence). The germline V and J ends were trimmed by 5 bases and 0 bases, with 11 bases remaining between them. CDR3 protein: CASSRPTLSYNEQFF. The CDR3 DNA reads TGTGCCAGCAGCCGACCGACTCTCTCCTACAATGAGCAGTTCTTC.

The V call is TRBV4-3, the J call TRBJ2-2; D may be TRBD1 (6 bases). The CDR3 covers 16 residues. Germline CDR1 and CDR2: LGHNA and YSLEER. Between the trimmed V and J ends, which lost 0 bases and 8 bases, there was a span of 16 bases. Here the CDR3 reads CASSQDRDRLVGELFF. CDR3 DNA: TGCGCCAGCAGCCAAGATCGAGACAGGCTTGTAGGGGAGCTGTTTTTT.

V and J are TRBV27 and TRBJ1-5; D is unclear. V shed 6 bases and J shed 5 bases, with 17 bases lying between them. This CDR3 is 15 amino acids long. CDR1 MNHEY and CDR2 SMNVEV come from the germline V gene (reference sequence). The CDR3 DNA is TGTGCCAGCAGCCCCCGTCCTGGCGGGGATCAGCCCCAGCATTTT. Translating it yields CASSPRPGGDQPQHF.

The CDR3 is CASSQGATGGQYEQYF. The DNA for the CDR3 is TGCGCCAGCAGCCAAGGCGCTACAGGGGGACAATACGAGCAGTACTTC. The chain is built from TRBV4-1 and TRBJ2-7, with TRBD1 matching over 8 bases. Germline CDR1 is MGHRA and CDR2 is YSYEKL. J lost 4 bases, V lost 1 base, and 9 bases had no gene match. This CDR3 is built from 16 residues.

The CDR3 is CASPPFRAGGPLDEQFF. The CDR3 bases are TGTGCCAGTCCTCCTTTTCGCGCGGGAGGGCCATTAGATGAGCAGTTCTTC. V and J are TRBV25-1 and TRBJ2-1; TRBD2 agrees at 9 bases. CDR3 size: 17 residues. Trimming at V came to 9 bases and at J to 8 bases, leaving 20 bases not matched to a gene. Germline loops: CDR1 MGHDK, CDR2 SYGVNS.

The CDR3 DNA sequence: TGTGCCAGCACCCCATGGGACAGGCCCACTGAAGCTTTCTTT. Translating gives CASTPWDRPTEAFF. V and J are TRBV6-6 and TRBJ1-1, with 8 bases aligning to TRBD1. This CDR3 comprises 14 residues. V lost 7 bases to trimming and J lost 4 bases; unmatched junction nucleotides: 8. CDR1 is MNHNY, CDR2 SVGAGI, per germline (reference sequence).

The rearrangement joins TRBV13 to TRBJ1-2; D is possibly TRBD1 (6 bases). The CDR3 contains 17 residues. The V end lost 3 bases, the J end lost 5 bases, and 22 bases lay between the germline ends. Germline lookup yields CDR1 PRHDT and CDR2 FYEKMQ (reference sequence). In nucleotides, the CDR3 is TGTGCCAGCAGCTTGGGGCGACGGGACATAGGGCATTATGGCTACACCTTC. It encodes CASSLGRRDIGHYGYTF.

The J gene is TRBJ2-7, the V gene TRBV7-9, with D maybe TRBD2 (5 bases). V gave up 9 bases and J gave up 3 bases, with 12 bases separating them. This CDR3 has 12 residues. Germline values: CDR1 SEHNR, CDR2 FQNEAQ (reference sequence). The CDR3 region has the DNA TGTGCCAGTACGAGAGGGAACTACGAGCAGTACTTC. Protein product: CASTRGNYEQYF. Full variable domain (outside the CDR3, taken from reference TRBV7-9 and TRBJ2-7): DTGVSQNPRHKITKRGQNVTFRCDPISEHNRLYWYRQTLGQGPEFLTYFQNEAQLEKSRLLSDRFSAERPKGSFSTLEIQRTEQGDSAMYLCASTRGNYEQYFGPGTRLTVT.

V is TRBV10-3 and J is TRBJ2-7; the match to TRBD1 covers 7 bases. The germline CDR1 and CDR2 sequences are ENHRY and SYGVKD. The CDR3 has 13 amino acids. V gave up 2 bases and J gave up 4 bases; unmatched junction bases: 2. The CDR3 is CAISEGTEYEQYF. The CDR3 coding sequence is TGTGCCATCAGTGAGGGGACAGAGTACGAGCAGTACTTC.

V and J are TRBV4-2 and TRBJ2-2; 9 bases align to TRBD1. V gave up 2 bases and J gave up 5 bases; unmatched junction bases: 9. Germline V gives CDR1 LGHNA, CDR2 YNFKEQ. The CDR3 contains 17 residues. The DNA for the CDR3 is TGTGCCAGCAGCCAACCGGGACAGGGTAGGTCGACCGGGGAGCTGTTTTTT. It is translated as CASSQPGQGRSTGELFF.

This clone was seen only once. This chain links TRBV11-3 with TRBJ2-1, with no clear D. The V gene lost 3 bases and the J gene lost 5 bases, with 5 bases spanning the gap. The CDR3 consists of 12 residues. CDR1 is SGHNT and CDR2 is YENEEA in the germline V gene. CDR3 amino acids: CASSLNNNEQFF. Written as DNA, the CDR3 is TGTGCCAGCAGCTTGAACAACAATGAGCAGTTCTTC.

This clone was detected once. The chain combines TRBV4-3 with TRBJ1-3; D is ambiguous. Looked up from germline, CDR1 is LGHNA and CDR2 is YSLEER. The V and J ends lost 6 bases and 0 bases respectively, with 15 bases between them. The CDR3 is 16 residues long. CDR3 residues: CASRPNRGVSGNTIYF. The CDR3 DNA reads TGCGCCAGCAGACCCAACCGGGGAGTCTCTGGAAACACCATATATTTT.

The chain links TRBV15 to TRBJ1-5; 11 bases line up with TRBD1. The CDR3 spans 15 residues. CDR1 and CDR2 from the germline V gene are LNHNV and YYDKDF (reference sequence). Trimming took 5 bases from V and 0 from J; bases not matched to a gene: 0. In DNA form, the CDR3 reads TGTGCCACCAGCGGACAGGGGGCTAGCAATCAGCCCCAGCATTTT. This sequence encodes CATSGQGASNQPQHF.

DNA for the CDR3: TGTGCCAGCAGGGAAGCCAGCGGGAGCTCCTACGAGCAGTACTTC. This codes for CASREASGSSYEQYF. The chain employs TRBV21-1 and TRBJ2-7; no check of the table's D call, TRBD2, against the DNA was made. TRBV21-1 is shown as a pseudogene. The CDR3 has 15 residues.

This chain links TRBV6-1 with TRBJ2-3, with no clear D. Germline V gene sequence: CDR1 MNHNS, CDR2 SASEGT. The CDR3 length is 13 residues. V was clipped by 1 base and J by 3 bases, with 5 bases between them. DNA of the CDR3: TGTGCCAGCAGTGAAGGAGAGACAGATACGCAGTATTTT. Translating gives CASSEGETDTQYF.

The chain combines TRBV7-9 with TRBJ1-2; 8 positions agree with TRBD1. With V trimmed by 4 bases and J by 7 bases, 14 bases remained unmatched. CDR3 length: 16 amino acids. Germline lookup yields CDR1 SEHNR and CDR2 FQNEAQ (reference sequence). The CDR3 coding sequence is TGTGCCAGCAGCTCCTTACTGGGGGACAGGAGTGGTGGCTACACCTTC. Translating gives CASSSLLGDRSGGYTF.

The V and J genes are TRBV7-9 and TRBJ2-2; TRBD2 matches at 7 bases. The CDR3 has 15 residues. CDR1 is SEHNR, CDR2 FQNEAQ, per germline (reference sequence). With 3 bases clipped from V and 0 bases from J, the junction kept 1 base outside the gene matches. The CDR3 here is CASSFGTTNTGELFF. The CDR3 nucleotides read TGTGCCAGCAGCTTCGGGACTACGAACACCGGGGAGCTGTTTTTT.

V is TRBV6-6 and J is TRBJ2-2, with D possibly TRBD1 on 6 matching bases. V was pared by 8 bases and J by 3 bases, with 13 bases between. CDR3 length: 14 amino acids. The germline V gene encodes CDR1 MNHNY and CDR2 SVGAGI (reference sequence). The DNA of the CDR3 is TGTGCCAGCGATGAGGGGACACACACCGGGGAGCTGTTTTTT. Encoded protein: CASDEGTHTGELFF.

This chain connects TRBV6-4 to TRBJ2-2; possibly TRBD1 for D (5 bases). V dropped 4 bases and J dropped 5 bases, with 8 bases sitting between them. Looked up from germline, CDR1 is MRHNA and CDR2 is SNTAGT. There are 13 residues in the CDR3. The CDR3 spells CASSVQGTGELFF. The CDR3, as DNA: TGTGCCAGCAGTGTTCAGGGTACCGGGGAGCTGTTTTTT.

This clone was found once. The same CDR3 arises from other DNA sequences in this sample as well. The chain employs TRBV6-4 and TRBJ2-1; D is possibly TRBD2 (5 bases). V was pared by 0 bases and J by 0 bases, with 6 bases between. The CDR3 is made up of 15 amino acids. Germline V lookup: CDR1 MRHNA, CDR2 SNTAGT. The CDR3 spells CASSDSSGSYNEQFF. CDR3 nucleotide sequence: TGTGCCAGCAGTGACTCGAGCGGCTCCTACAATGAGCAGTTCTTC.

This clone was recorded once. The CDR3 DNA is TGTGCCAGCAGTGGAGGAAGCACAGATACGCAGTATTTT. The encoded protein is CASSGGSTDTQYF. The V call is TRBV25-1, the J call TRBJ2-3; D uncertain. There are 13 residues in the CDR3. V lost 4 bases and J 0 bases, leaving 5 bases between the germline ends. CDR1 is MGHDK and CDR2 is SYGVNS in the germline V gene.

The CDR3 loop is CASSFRTGLSYEQYF. In nucleotides, the CDR3 is TGTGCCAGCAGCTTCAGGACAGGGCTATCCTACGAGCAGTACTTC. This rearrangement joins TRBV5-6 to TRBJ2-7; 8 bases fit TRBD1. The germline V gene encodes CDR1 SGHDT and CDR2 YYEEEE. The CDR3 runs to 15 residues. J gave up 1 base and V 2 bases, and 5 bases lay outside the gene matches. The complete variable domain, with remaining parts taken from reference TRBV5-6 and TRBJ2-7, reads DAGVTQSPTHLIKTRGQQVTLRCSPKSGHDTVSWYQQALGQGPQFIFQYYEEEERQRGNFPDRFSGHQFPNYSSELNVNALLLGDSALYLCASSFRTGLSYEQYFGPGTRLTVT.

The chain uses TRBV6-6 and TRBJ2-7; TRBD2 is a possible D gene (6 bases). The CDR3 spans 11 residues. V lost 5 bases and J 7 bases, leaving 9 bases between the germline ends. Germline values: CDR1 MNHNY, CDR2 SVGAGI (reference sequence). CDR3 amino acids: CASSTGLEQYF. In DNA, the CDR3 is TGTGCCAGCAGTACGGGACTTGAGCAGTACTTC.